This is a list of T cell receptor beta chains from one sample in a study of blood T cell repertoires in COVID-19. TCRdb's table, derived via immunoSEQ multiplex PCR, lists solely in-frame clones and lacks some. The table shows some 76,000 clones, with 75% to 90% occurring only once. The material sequenced was peripheral blood. The origin of the receptors is a man in his sixties with acute or convalescent COVID-19. CDR3s include the opening cysteine and the closing phenylalanine or tryptophan. The order of the fields is D gene, J gene, clone size, V gene, CDR3 DNA, CDR3 protein. The D gene is left open where the match is weak. Clone size is stated in some rows and not others, as once, few, many or a class when expanded.

>TRBD2|TRBJ2-1|few|TRBV10-3
TGTGCCATCAGTGAGTCCCGGGCTAGCGGGGACTACAATGAGCAGTTCTTC
CAISESRASGDYNEQFF
>NA|TRBJ2-5|NA|TRBV5-1
TGCGCCAGCAGGGAGCAAGAGACCCAGTACTTC
CASREQETQYF
>NA|TRBJ2-5|NA|TRBV5-1
TGCGCCAGCAGCCCCCGAGGAGAGGCCGGGACCCAGTACTTC
CASSPRGEAGTQYF
>TRBD2|TRBJ2-1|NA|TRBV10-3
TGTGCCATCAGTCGGGATGTGGGGAGGGCCGGCATTGAGCAGTTCTTC
CAISRDVGRAGIEQFF
>TRBD2|TRBJ2-2|NA|TRBV5-1
TGCGCCAGCAGCGGTGGACTAGCGAACACCGGGGAGCTGTTTTTT
CASSGGLANTGELFF
>NA|TRBJ2-1|NA|TRBV24-1
TGTGCCACCAGTGACCCGACGCGCGGCAATGAGCAGTTCTTC
CATSDPTRGNEQFF
>NA|TRBJ2-3|once|TRBV13
TGTGCCAGCAGGGTAGGGGGGGCGCATGATACGCAGTATTTT
CASRVGGAHDTQYF
>TRBD2|TRBJ2-3|NA|TRBV2
TGTGCCAGCAAGCTAGCGGGATCGACAGATACGCAGTATTTT
CASKLAGSTDTQYF
>NA|TRBJ1-1|NA|TRBV19
TGTGCCAGTAACCGTTTCGGCACTGAAGCTTTCTTT
CASNRFGTEAFF
>TRBD1|TRBJ2-2|NA|TRBV5-1
TGCGCCAGCAGGCCGGACCCAGGGGGTAGCACCGGGGAGCTGTTTTTT
CASRPDPGGSTGELFF
>NA|TRBJ1-3|few|TRBV29-1
TGCAGCGTTGTTGGGGGGATAACTGGAAACACCATATATTTT
CSVVGGITGNTIYF
>TRBD1|TRBJ2-7|NA|TRBV18
TGTGCCAGCTCACCTCGAGAGGGGGCGGGCTACGAGCAGTACTTC
CASSPREGAGYEQYF
>NA|TRBJ1-2|NA|TRBV6-1
TGTGCCAGCAGTGAAGTCAGTAGGGGTGAGGACTATGGCTACACCTTC
CASSEVSRGEDYGYTF
>TRBD1|TRBJ1-1|NA|TRBV6-5
TGTGCCAGCAGTTACACAGGGGGAGCTTTCTTT
CASSYTGGAFF
>NA|TRBJ2-5|NA|TRBV6-5
TGTGCCAGCAAACCAGGACATAGTCTGGAGACCCAGTACTTC
CASKPGHSLETQYF
>NA|TRBJ2-7|NA|TRBV4-1
TGCGCCAGCAGCCAAGATTCGAGGACTACCGAGCAGTACTTC
CASSQDSRTTEQYF
>NA|TRBJ1-2|once|TRBV5-1
TGCGCCAGCAGCAAAATTCCCCGGGATCCCAACGGCGGCTACACCTTC
CASSKIPRDPNGGYTF
>TRBD1|TRBJ1-2|NA|TRBV19
TGTGCCAGTAGTAGAATGACAGGGGTCGGCTACACCTTC
CASSRMTGVGYTF
>NA|TRBJ2-5|NA|TRBV5-1
TGCGCCAGCAGCGACGAGGCGATTGAGACCCAGTACTTC
CASSDEAIETQYF
>NA|TRBJ2-7|NA|TRBV7-9
TGTGCCAGCAGCTTAGAGCACGAGCAGTACTTC
CASSLEHEQYF
>TRBD2|TRBJ2-1|NA|TRBV6-4
TGTGCCAGCAGTGCCGGGACTAGCGGCTACAATGAGCAGTTCTTC
CASSAGTSGYNEQFF
>TRBD1|TRBJ1-5|NA|TRBV7-9
TGTGCCAGCAGCTTTGGACAGGGGAGCAATCAGCCCCAGCATTTT
CASSFGQGSNQPQHF
>NA|TRBJ2-1|NA|TRBV11-3
TGTGCCAGCAGCTTAGCATCAGGGGATGAGCAGTTCTTC
CASSLASGDEQFF
>NA|TRBJ2-7|NA|TRBV11-2
TGTGCCAGCAGCGTATTCAACAGGGACGAGCAGTACTTC
CASSVFNRDEQYF
>TRBD2|TRBJ2-2|NA|TRBV7-2
TGTGCCAGCAGCTTAGTTAGCGGGGGAACCGGGGAGCTGTTTTTT
CASSLVSGGTGELFF
>NA|TRBJ2-5|NA|TRBV10-1
TGCGCCAGCAGTGAGTACGGGGGAGAGACCCAGTACTTC
CASSEYGGETQYF
>NA|TRBJ2-7|medium-sized|TRBV19
TGTGCCAGTAGTGCGGCCCAGGGGGGACCCTACGAGCAGTACTTC
CASSAAQGGPYEQYF
>TRBD1|TRBJ1-3|NA|TRBV4-2
TGTGCCAGCAGCCCCTCGGAGGGGGCTGATGACACCATATATTTT
CASSPSEGADDTIYF
>TRBD1|TRBJ2-6|once|TRBV10-1
TGCGCCAGCAGTACAGGGGGGTCTGGGGCCAACGTCCTGACTTTC
CASSTGGSGANVLTF
>TRBD1|TRBJ2-3|NA|TRBV19
TGTGCCACTGGGACAGCCTCTGTGGATACGCAGTATTTT
CATGTASVDTQYF
>NA|TRBJ2-4|NA|TRBV29-1
TGCAGCGTCCCCGGGGGGCAGTTAAACATTCAGTACTTC
CSVPGGQLNIQYF
>NA|TRBJ1-5|NA|TRBV4-1
TGCGCCAGCAGCCAAGATGAGGACTATAGCAATCAGCCCCAGCATTTT
CASSQDEDYSNQPQHF
>TRBD2|TRBJ2-1|NA|TRBV5-4
TGTGCCAGCAGCTTCGGGACTAGCGGGATCTATGAGCAGTTCTTC
CASSFGTSGIYEQFF
>TRBD1|TRBJ2-7|once|TRBV13
TGTGCCAGCAGGGTACAGGGGGGCTACGAGCAGTACTTC
CASRVQGGYEQYF
>NA|TRBJ2-5|NA|TRBV5-1
TGCGCCAGCATGGACCAACGGGGGCAAGAGACCCAGTACTTC
CASMDQRGQETQYF
>NA|TRBJ1-4|NA|TRBV3-1/TRBV3-2
TGTGCCAGCAGCCAAGATATGGGGCAGGGGTATGAAAAACTGTTTTTT
CASSQDMGQGYEKLFF
>NA|TRBJ2-2|NA|TRBV2
TGTGCCAGCAGTGCAGGTTTGGTCGGGGAGCTGTTTTTT
CASSAGLVGELFF
>TRBD1|TRBJ1-3|NA|TRBV2
TGTGCCAGCAAGACAGGGTCTGGAAACACCATATATTTT
CASKTGSGNTIYF
>TRBD2|TRBJ2-5|NA|TRBV3-1/TRBV3-2
TGTGCCAGCAGCCCAGGACTAGCGTACGAGACCCAGTACTTC
CASSPGLAYETQYF
>TRBD1|TRBJ2-6|NA|TRBV2
TGTGCCAGCAGATTACAGGGGTCTGGGGCCAACGTCCTGACTTTC
CASRLQGSGANVLTF
>TRBD1|TRBJ1-5|NA|TRBV10-3
TGTGCCATCAGTGGGGACAGGGGTAGCAATCAGCCCCAGCATTTT
CAISGDRGSNQPQHF
>TRBD1|TRBJ1-1|once|TRBV5-1
TGCGCCAGCAGCTTGACAGGGGACACTGAAGCTTTCTTT
CASSLTGDTEAFF
>TRBD2|TRBJ2-1|NA|TRBV15
TGTGCCACCAGCAATGGGACTAGCGGGAGCGTTTTTTCCAATGAGCAGTTCTTC
CATSNGTSGSVFSNEQFF
>NA|TRBJ1-2|NA|TRBV6-5
TGTGCCAGCATGGGTACAGGGACGGACTATGGCTACACCTTC
CASMGTGTDYGYTF
>NA|TRBJ1-2|NA|TRBV19
TGTGCCAGTAGTATGCGGGACCGCCGAGGGAATGGCTACACCTTC
CASSMRDRRGNGYTF
>TRBD1|TRBJ2-3|NA|TRBV18
TGTGCCAGCTCACCAAGGACAGGGGAGGGAACGCAGTATTTT
CASSPRTGEGTQYF
>NA|TRBJ1-3|NA|TRBV5-1
TGCGCCAGCAGCCCCAGGGGTGGAAACACCATATATTTT
CASSPRGGNTIYF
>TRBD2|TRBJ2-2|NA|TRBV7-8
TGTGCCAGCAGTCGGGGACTAGCGTCGTCCGGGGAGCTGTTTTTT
CASSRGLASSGELFF
>TRBD2|TRBJ2-5|NA|TRBV30
TGTGCCTGGAGTGGACTAGCGATGGGTGAGACCCAGTACTTC
CAWSGLAMGETQYF
>NA|TRBJ1-5|few|TRBV24-1
TGTGCCACCAGTGACAGGGACAATCAGCCCCAGCATTTT
CATSDRDNQPQHF
>TRBD1|TRBJ2-7|NA|TRBV5-8
TGTGCCAGCAGCTTAGGACAGGGGGCGGTCGAGCAGTACTTC
CASSLGQGAVEQYF
>NA|TRBJ1-6|NA|TRBV6-4
TGTGCCAGCAGTGACTCGACCGGGAATAACTCACCCCTCCACTTT
CASSDSTGNNSPLHF
>TRBD2|TRBJ2-3|NA|TRBV5-1
TGCGCCAGCAGCCCCTCTAGCGGGGGGGCCAGAAGTTATTATTTT
CASSPSSGGARSYYF
>TRBD1|TRBJ1-3|once|TRBV6-5
TGTGCCAGCAGTTCCAGGGACAGGGGGAGCGGAAACACCATATATTTT
CASSSRDRGSGNTIYF